These 29 T cell receptor beta chains came from one sample sequenced in a study of Ad26.COV2.S vaccination and SARS-CoV-2 variants. Treatment defined: roughly 20 received Ad26.COV2.S at low or high dose, single or two shots; roughly five received placebo; per-sample allocation not given. Material that was analyzed had been drawn on day 63 after the first vaccine or placebo injection. Some clones are missing from TCRdb's copy, which holds only in-frame ones; the method was immunoSEQ multiplex PCR. The sample carries around 380,000 clones, approximately 91% recorded once. The input for sequencing was peripheral blood, taken in a trial of Ad26.COV2.S vaccine versus placebo. All receptors derive from a person aged 18-65 years who received the Ad26.COV2.S COVID-19 vaccine or a placebo.

This chain links TRBV29-1 with TRBJ1-1; no reliable D call. CDR3 length equals 13 residues. V lost 7 bases and J 4 bases, leaving 16 bases between the germline ends. Germline lookup yields CDR1 SQVTM and CDR2 ANQGSEA. The CDR3 here is CSAEHGPGTEAFF. CDR3 nucleotides: TGCAGCGCCGAACACGGGCCGGGCACTGAAGCTTTCTTT.

The V call is TRBV15, the J call TRBJ1-1, with no clear D. CDR1 and CDR2 from the germline V gene are LNHNV and YYDKDF (reference sequence). Deletions cut 3 bases from V and 1 base from J, with 6 bases between. The CDR3 has 13 amino acids. The CDR3 DNA is TGTGCCACCAGCAGTACAGCGAACACTGAAGCTTTCTTT. It is translated as CATSSTANTEAFF.

The rearrangement uses TRBV5-4 and TRBJ1-4, with D unresolved. Germline V CDR1 and CDR2: SGHNT, YYREEE (reference sequence). Between the trimmed V and J ends, which lost 4 bases and 5 bases, there was a span of 12 bases. The CDR3 contains 14 residues. CDR3 sequence: CASSKGTQNEKLFF. The CDR3 DNA follows: TGTGCCAGCAGCAAGGGAACACAAAATGAAAAACTGTTTTTT.

The rearrangement uses TRBV6-1 and TRBJ2-1; 11 nucleotides align to TRBD2. The V gene end was trimmed by 3 bases and the J gene end by 4 bases; junction bases not matched to a gene: 11. Germline loops: CDR1 MNHNS, CDR2 SASEGT. The CDR3 runs to 18 residues. CDR3 DNA: TGTGCCAGCAGTGATCCTAGCGGGGGGCTCAGCCCATACAATGAGCAGTTCTTC. Protein sequence: CASSDPSGGLSPYNEQFF.

J is TRBJ2-7 and V is TRBV5-1; D may be TRBD1 or TRBD2 (5 bases each). The CDR3 loop spans 14 amino acids. V gave up 2 bases and J gave up 7 bases, with 16 bases separating them. The germline V gene encodes CDR1 SGHRS and CDR2 YFSETQ. The CDR3 sequence: CASSFEWGAGEQYF. The DNA of the CDR3 is TGCGCCAGCAGCTTCGAGTGGGGCGCGGGTGAGCAGTACTTC.

The CDR3 nucleotides are TGCGCCAGCAGAATCCCTAGCGGGGGGCAGGCCGGGGAGCTGTTTTTT. Amino acid sequence: CASRIPSGGQAGELFF. V gene TRBV5-1 combines with J gene TRBJ2-2; TRBD2 matches 11 bases. The CDR3 consists of 16 residues. CDR1 and CDR2 from the germline V gene are SGHRS and YFSETQ. J was trimmed by 6 bases and V by 5 bases; bases with no gene match: 9.

The J gene is TRBJ1-1, the V gene TRBV29-1; D remains ambiguous. Germline CDR1 reads SQVTM; CDR2 reads ANQGSEA. V was cut by 1 base and J by 0 bases, with 9 bases left in between. This CDR3 is built from 14 residues. CDR3: CSVEGRLMNTEAFF. CDR3 in DNA: TGCAGCGTTGAAGGGCGACTAATGAACACTGAAGCTTTCTTT.

The CDR3: CAWSARRDSYEQYF. CDR3 in DNA: TGTGCCTGGAGCGCCCGGAGAGATTCCTACGAGCAGTACTTC. The chain employs TRBV30 and TRBJ2-7; no firm D call. The V gene lost 3 bases and the J gene lost 1 base, with 13 bases spanning the gap. The CDR3 covers 14 residues. The germline gives CDR1 GTSNPN, CDR2 SVGIG (reference sequence).

The rearrangement joins TRBV3-1 (or the pseudogene TRBV3-2) to TRBJ2-1; D is unclear. V gave up 1 base and J gave up 0 bases, with 1 base separating them. This CDR3 spans 13 amino acids. The germline V gene encodes CDR1 LGHDT and CDR2 YNNKEL (reference sequence). The CDR3 DNA reads as TGTGCCAGCAGCCAAGCCTCCTACAATGAGCAGTTCTTC. Protein sequence: CASSQASYNEQFF.

This chain joins TRBV29-1 and TRBJ1-1, with 7 bases that match TRBD1. V was pared by 4 bases and J by 1 base, with 18 bases of the junction left unmatched. From germline, CDR1 is SQVTM and CDR2 ANQGSEA. This CDR3 comprises 18 residues. The CDR3 nucleotides are TGCAGCGTTGGCCTCCCCTTAGACAGGGTGATTCGGAACACTGAAGCTTTCTTT. Translated: CSVGLPLDRVIRNTEAFF.

V gene TRBV27 combines with J gene TRBJ1-2; 11 bases align to TRBD1. This CDR3 has 15 residues. Trimming cost V 6 bases and J 4 bases; bases outside gene matches: 7. Looked up from germline, CDR1 is MNHEY and CDR2 is SMNVEV (reference sequence). CDR3 amino acids: CASSRTGGVGYGYTF. For the CDR3, the DNA is TGTGCCAGCAGCCGGACAGGGGGCGTCGGCTATGGCTACACCTTC.

V and J are TRBV6-2 or TRBV6-3 and TRBJ2-7; D tentatively reads TRBD1 or TRBD2 (6 bases each). The CDR3 contains 11 residues. V lost 6 bases and J 8 bases, leaving 11 bases between the germline ends. CDR1 is MNHEY and CDR2 is SVGEGT in the germline V gene. CDR3 protein: CASSLGGKQYF. For the CDR3, the DNA is TGTGCCAGCAGCCTGGGGGGCAAGCAGTACTTC.

The rearrangement uses TRBV30 and TRBJ2-7; the D is unclear. This CDR3 is 13 amino acids long. V gave up 0 bases and J gave up 0 bases, with 6 bases separating them. Germline V gene data show CDR1 as GTSNPN and CDR2 as SVGIG (reference sequence). The CDR3 region has the DNA TGTGCCTGGAGTGTGACGAGCTCCTACGAGCAGTACTTC. Amino acid sequence: CAWSVTSSYEQYF.

The J gene is TRBJ1-1, the V gene TRBV29-1, with D possibly TRBD1 on 6 matching bases. CDR1 is SQVTM and CDR2 is ANQGSEA in the germline V gene. This CDR3 spans 12 amino acids. Trimming left V 7 bases short and J 3 bases short, with 12 bases between. The CDR3 here is CSDEGGYTEAFF. The CDR3 region has the DNA TGCAGCGACGAAGGGGGGTACACTGAAGCTTTCTTT.

The V and J genes are TRBV7-8 and TRBJ1-5; D is perhaps TRBD1 (6 bases). Germline assignment: CDR1 SGHVS and CDR2 FQNEAQ. The CDR3 consists of 15 residues. Trimming took off 5 bases at V and 7 bases at J, with 18 bases between the two ends. The CDR3 protein is CASSPGGQGKQPQHF. CDR3 coding DNA: TGTGCCAGCAGCCCAGGCGGGCAGGGGAAGCAGCCCCAGCATTTT.

This clone was detected a few times. This chain joins TRBV2 and TRBJ2-1, with D possibly TRBD1 on 5 matching bases. The CDR3 is 14 residues long. Trimming left V 7 bases short and J 0 bases short, with 10 bases between. Germline CDR1 reads SNHLY; CDR2 reads FYNNEI. The CDR3 nucleotides read TGTGCCAGCAAGCGACAGAGCTCCTACAATGAGCAGTTCTTC. Translated: CASKRQSSYNEQFF.

J is TRBJ2-3 and V is TRBV7-9; D uncertain. The CDR3 sequence is 12 residues long. With 6 bases removed from V and 2 bases from J, the gap between germline ends came to 6 bases. CDR1 is SEHNR, CDR2 FQNEAQ, per germline (reference sequence). The CDR3 nucleotides read TGTGCCAGCAGACGATACACAGATACGCAGTATTTT. Translating gives CASRRYTDTQYF.

The gene calls are TRBV6-5 and TRBJ2-7, with no clear D. The CDR3 loop spans 11 amino acids. Germline V CDR1 and CDR2: MNHEY, SVGAGI. With 8 bases removed from V and 4 bases from J, the gap between germline ends came to 9 bases. CDR3 DNA: TGTGCCAGCGGTTCGAGGTACGAGCAGTACTTC. This encodes CASGSRYEQYF.

The genes are TRBV27 and TRBJ1-3; TRBD1 matches at 7 bases. The germline CDR1 and CDR2 sequences are MNHEY and SMNVEV (reference sequence). The CDR3 sequence is 15 residues long. The V gene end was trimmed by 2 bases and the J gene end by 2 bases; junction bases not matched to a gene: 3. CDR3 sequence: CASSLRTGAGNTIYF. The CDR3 DNA reads as TGTGCCAGCAGTTTAAGGACAGGAGCTGGAAACACCATATATTTT.

The V call is TRBV3-1 (or the pseudogene TRBV3-2), the J call TRBJ1-3, with D perhaps matching TRBD1 (5 bases). Germline V gene sequence: CDR1 LGHDT, CDR2 YNNKEL (reference sequence). V was clipped by 2 bases and J by 0 bases, with 8 bases between them. The CDR3 consists of 15 residues. Here the CDR3 reads CASSQPTDSGNTIYF. The CDR3 DNA reads TGTGCCAGCAGCCAACCGACAGACTCTGGAAACACCATATATTTT.

CDR3 DNA sequence: TGTGCCAGTAGTCTAAACCCCGGGACAGTGGCTGACGAGCAGTACTTC. Translated, it gives CASSLNPGTVADEQYF. This chain links TRBV19 with TRBJ2-7; TRBD1 aligns across 7 bases. The J segment lost 5 bases and the V segment lost 5 bases, leaving 15 bases of the junction unmatched. This CDR3 region has 16 residues. Looked up from germline, CDR1 is LNHDA and CDR2 is SQIVND (reference sequence).

This clone occurred once. The CDR3 loop is CASSSYFGGGPGELFF. CDR3 nucleotides: TGTGCCAGCAGCTCCTACTTCGGGGGGGGCCCCGGGGAGCTGTTTTTT. This sequence joins TRBV7-8 and TRBJ2-2; 8 bases match TRBD2. V lost 4 bases and J lost 6; bases outside the gene matches: 10. Germline CDR1 SGHVS, CDR2 FQNEAQ. The CDR3 runs to 16 residues.

The genes are TRBV4-3 and TRBJ1-1; D remains unclear. Germline CDR1 reads LGHNA; CDR2 reads YSLEER. The CDR3 has 14 residues. Trimming shortened V by 3 bases and J by 0 bases, and 8 bases separated the two germline ends. The CDR3 coding sequence is TGCGCCAGCAGCCAGCGGTGGTTGAACACTGAAGCTTTCTTT. As protein: CASSQRWLNTEAFF.

This chain connects TRBV27 to TRBJ2-3, with D perhaps matching TRBD1 (5 bases). There are 15 residues in the CDR3. CDR1 is MNHEY and CDR2 is SMNVEV in the germline V gene (reference sequence). The V gene lost 5 bases and the J gene lost 7 bases, with 19 bases spanning the gap. CDR3 sequence: CASSPRRWGEYTQYF. CDR3 DNA: TGTGCCAGCAGTCCGAGACGATGGGGCGAGTATACGCAGTATTTT.

The rearrangement links TRBV6-2 or TRBV6-3 to TRBJ1-6, with D possibly matching TRBD1 (5 bases). V was shortened by 3 bases and J by 7 bases, with 10 bases between the two germline ends. CDR3 length equals 14 residues. Germline values: CDR1 MNHEY, CDR2 SVGEGT. The CDR3 region has the DNA TGTGCCAGCAGTTATTTTGACAGCAATTCACCCCTCCACTTT. Protein sequence: CASSYFDSNSPLHF.

The chain carries TRBV19 and TRBJ1-1; D call uncertain. Per the germline V gene, CDR1 is LNHDA and CDR2 is SQIVND (reference sequence). The CDR3 extends over 17 amino acids. V was clipped by 3 bases and J by 2 bases, with 19 bases between them. The CDR3 protein is CASSISSFAGVNTEAFF. Here the CDR3 DNA reads TGTGCCAGTAGTATCAGTAGCTTCGCAGGAGTAAACACTGAAGCTTTCTTT. Full variable domain (missing parts from reference TRBV19 and TRBJ1-1): DGGITQSPKYLFRKEGQNVTLSCEQNLNHDAMYWYRQDPGQGLRLIYYSQIVNDFQKGDIAEGYSVSREKKESFPLTVTSAQKNPTAFYLCASSISSFAGVNTEAFFGQGTRLTVV.

This clone was seen only once. The chain has TRBV18 and TRBJ2-2, with D perhaps assigned TRBD1 or TRBD2 (5 bases each). The CDR3 sequence is 17 residues long. From germline, CDR1 is KGHSH and CDR2 LQKENI. Trimming left V 4 bases short and J 9 bases short, with 24 bases between. The CDR3 DNA is TGTGCCAGCTCACAACTCCCGCCGGGGACCGCCATGAGGGAGCTGTTTTTT. This sequence encodes CASSQLPPGTAMRELFF.

This clone was recorded once. The chain is built from TRBV27 and TRBJ2-3; 7 nucleotides line up with TRBD1. V lost 6 bases and J lost 0; bases outside the gene matches: 9. The CDR3 is 16 amino acids. Germline lookup yields CDR1 MNHEY and CDR2 SMNVEV (reference sequence). CDR3 sequence (DNA): TGTGCCAGCAGGGGGGACAGTCCAACTAGCACAGATACGCAGTATTTT. It specifies CASRGDSPTSTDTQYF.

The chain recombines TRBV6-6 with TRBJ2-7, with TRBD2 identical over 8 bases. With V trimmed by 2 bases and J by 4 bases, 4 bases remained unmatched. Germline loops: CDR1 MNHNY, CDR2 SVGAGI (reference sequence). CDR3 size: 14 residues. CDR3 protein: CASSYRSSGYEQYF. Written as DNA, the CDR3 is TGTGCCAGCAGTTACAGGTCTAGCGGGTACGAGCAGTACTTC.